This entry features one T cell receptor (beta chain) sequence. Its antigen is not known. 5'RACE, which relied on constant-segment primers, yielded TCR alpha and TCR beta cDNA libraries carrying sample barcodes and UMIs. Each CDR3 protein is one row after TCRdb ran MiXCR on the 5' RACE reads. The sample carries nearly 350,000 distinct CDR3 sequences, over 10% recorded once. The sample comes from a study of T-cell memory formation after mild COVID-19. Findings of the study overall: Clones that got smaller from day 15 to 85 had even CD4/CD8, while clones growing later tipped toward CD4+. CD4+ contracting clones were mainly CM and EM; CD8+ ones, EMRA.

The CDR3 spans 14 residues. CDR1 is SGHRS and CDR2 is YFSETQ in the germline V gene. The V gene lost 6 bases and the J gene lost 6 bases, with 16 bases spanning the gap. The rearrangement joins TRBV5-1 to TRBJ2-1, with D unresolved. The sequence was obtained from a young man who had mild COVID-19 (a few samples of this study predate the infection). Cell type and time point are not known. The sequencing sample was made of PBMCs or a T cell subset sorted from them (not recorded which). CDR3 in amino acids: CASKLRLLVNEQFF. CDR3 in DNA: TGCGCCAGCAAGCTTCGTCTTCTCGTCAATGAGCAGTTCTTC.